This is a list of T cell receptor beta chains from one sample in a study of CD8 T cells in ankylosing spondylitis. TCRdb re-called the 5' RACE reads with MiXCR, one entry per CDR3 protein. The table includes 200,000 to 250,000 distinct CDR3 sequences, 30% to 35% detected once. The sample taken for sequencing was blood, either unsorted or a sorted T cell fraction (not recorded which). These receptors were taken from a male donor with ankylosing spondylitis or in good health (not recorded which). The CDR3 runs from the conserved cysteine through the conserved F or W. The D gene is left open where the match is weak. Clone size is not always given. Where it is, it says once, few, many or a class for expanded clones.

d_call,clone_size,v_call,j_call,cdr3_aa,cdr3_nt
NA,NA,TRBV9,TRBJ2-2,CASSVERDTGELFF,TGTGCCAGCAGCGTGGAGCGGGACACCGGGGAGCTGTTTTTT
NA,once,TRBV9,TRBJ2-1,CASSVTSLGGLGVNEQFF,TGTGCCAGCAGCGTAACTTCCTTGGGGGGCCTCGGGGTTAATGAGCAGTTCTTC
NA,NA,TRBV20-1,TRBJ1-6,CSARPLRVSGYSPLHF,TGCAGTGCTAGACCCCTCAGAGTTAGCGGATATTCACCCCTCCACTTT
NA,NA,TRBV7-9,TRBJ1-1,CASSLLGNTEAFF,TGTGCCAGCAGCTTACTCGGTAACACTGAAGCTTTCTTT
NA,NA,TRBV6-5,TRBJ1-3,CASIKDGSSGNTIYF,TGTGCCAGCATTAAGGACGGGTCCTCTGGAAACACCATATATTTT
NA,NA,TRBV5-6,TRBJ2-7,CASSFIGGVTYEQYF,TGTGCCAGCAGCTTTATTGGGGGTGTAACCTACGAGCAGTACTTC
TRBD1,NA,TRBV7-2,TRBJ1-1,CASSSWTGMNTEAFF,TGTGCCAGCAGCTCATGGACAGGGATGAACACTGAAGCTTTCTTT
TRBD2,few,TRBV10-1,TRBJ2-3,CASSEGLGRDTQYF,TGCGCCAGCAGTGAGGGACTAGGGAGGGATACGCAGTATTTT
NA,NA,TRBV10-3,TRBJ2-2,CAISDHDGLNTGELFF,TGTGCCATCAGTGATCATGACGGCCTGAACACCGGGGAGCTGTTTTTT
NA,once,TRBV28,TRBJ1-2,CASSRDPLGYTF,TGTGCCAGCAGTCGCGACCCCCTCGGCTACACCTTC
TRBD2,NA,TRBV20-1,TRBJ2-5,CSARAPGLAGALETQYF,TGCAGTGCTAGAGCGCCCGGACTAGCGGGGGCCTTAGAGACCCAGTACTTC
NA,few,TRBV12-3/TRBV12-4,TRBJ1-2,CASSLVQSGPGGYTF,TGTGCCAGCAGTTTAGTGCAGAGTGGGCCGGGTGGCTACACCTTC
TRBD1,NA,TRBV12-3/TRBV12-4,TRBJ1-2,CASSSWAVGQGVGYGYTF,TGTGCCAGCAGCTCGTGGGCGGTCGGACAGGGCGTTGGGTATGGCTACACCTTC
NA,NA,TRBV5-6,TRBJ2-3,CASSFEGWGTDTQYF,TGTGCCAGCAGCTTTGAAGGGTGGGGGACAGATACGCAGTATTTT
NA,NA,TRBV3-1,TRBJ1-6,CASSQAARSYNSPLHF,TGTGCCAGCAGCCAAGCAGCTCGCTCCTATAATTCACCCCTCCACTTT
TRBD2,NA,TRBV10-3,TRBJ2-7,CAIKVAGDEQYF,TGTGCCATCAAAGTAGCGGGGGACGAGCAGTACTTC
NA,NA,TRBV5-1,TRBJ2-7,CASSSNPSNREGGLYF,TGCGCCAGCAGCTCTAACCCCTCAAACAGGGAAGGGGGTCTGTACTTC
NA,few,TRBV29-1,TRBJ2-7,CSVEDFGVRVGYEQYF,TGCAGCGTTGAAGATTTTGGCGTCAGGGTGGGCTACGAGCAGTACTTC
TRBD2,NA,TRBV4-1,TRBJ2-3,CASSRPTSGGTDTQYF,TGCGCCAGCAGCCGACCGACTAGCGGGGGCACAGATACGCAGTATTTT
TRBD2,few,TRBV20-1,TRBJ2-5,CSARVSASGFETQYF,TGCAGTGCTAGAGTGTCGGCTAGCGGGTTCGAGACCCAGTACTTC
NA,NA,TRBV7-2,TRBJ1-2,CASSPDGASGYGYTF,TGTGCCAGCAGCCCGGACGGAGCCTCTGGCTATGGCTACACCTTC
TRBD2,NA,TRBV5-1,TRBJ2-3,CASSSVLAGVGDTQYF,TGCGCCAGCAGCTCTGTTCTAGCGGGGGTCGGTGATACGCAGTATTTT
NA,NA,TRBV20-1,TRBJ2-3,CSAKRPDTQYF,TGCAGTGCTAAGCGTCCAGATACGCAGTATTTT
TRBD1,few,TRBV12-3/TRBV12-4,TRBJ1-2,CASSQWDRSGYGYTF,TGTGCCAGCAGTCAATGGGACAGGTCGGGTTACGGCTACACCTTC
NA,NA,TRBV5-1,TRBJ2-5,CASTGTRQETQYF,TGCGCCAGCACGGGGACGAGACAAGAGACCCAGTACTTC
NA,few,TRBV29-1,TRBJ2-1,CSVDGGLAFSYNEQFF,TGCAGCGTGGATGGAGGGTTGGCCTTCTCCTACAATGAGCAGTTCTTC
NA,few,TRBV5-1,TRBJ2-1,CASSLGPNNEQFF,TGCGCCAGCAGCTTGGGACCCAATAATGAGCAGTTCTTC
NA,NA,TRBV7-8,TRBJ1-5,CASSLRSGLNQPQHF,TGTGCCAGCAGCTTACGGTCCGGCCTCAATCAGCCCCAGCATTTT
NA,NA,TRBV7-2,TRBJ2-1,CASSYPGRGYNEQFF,TGTGCCAGCAGCTACCCAGGGCGAGGGTACAATGAGCAGTTCTTC
NA,once,TRBV7-2,TRBJ1-2,CASSAMHSSYGYTF,TGTGCCAGCAGCGCTATGCACAGCTCCTATGGCTACACCTTC
TRBD2,NA,TRBV20-1,TRBJ2-3,CSARDPIAGEDTDTQYF,TGCAGTGCTAGAGACCCCATAGCGGGGGAGGACACAGATACGCAGTATTTT
TRBD1,NA,TRBV12-3/TRBV12-4,TRBJ1-6,CASSFLGPRDRDSPLHF,TGTGCCAGCAGTTTTTTGGGCCCGAGGGACAGAGATTCACCCCTCCACTTT
TRBD1,NA,TRBV12-3/TRBV12-4,TRBJ2-1,CASSYQLGTGAYNEQFF,TGTGCCAGCAGTTATCAACTCGGGACAGGGGCCTACAATGAGCAGTTCTTC
NA,few,TRBV29-1,TRBJ2-5,CSVELATPGLRETQYF,TGCAGCGTTGAGCTAGCCACCCCGGGGTTGCGGGAGACCCAGTACTTC
NA,many,TRBV5-4,TRBJ2-1,CASSPTPLSSYNEQFF,TGTGCCAGCAGCCCTACCCCTTTGAGCTCCTACAATGAGCAGTTCTTC
NA,many,TRBV20-1,TRBJ2-1,CSVDEGSSSYNEQFF,TGCAGTGTGGATGAGGGGAGTAGTTCCTACAATGAGCAGTTCTTC
NA,NA,TRBV6-1,TRBJ2-7,CASRVGAQGSYEQYF,TGTGCCAGCAGGGTGGGGGCTCAAGGTTCCTACGAGCAGTACTTC
NA,NA,TRBV6-1,TRBJ1-3,CASTRLAGKPGNTIYF,TGTGCCAGCACCCGCCTGGCCGGAAAGCCTGGAAACACCATATATTTT
NA,few,TRBV20-1,TRBJ2-7,CSASRGLEQYF,TGCAGTGCTAGTCGGGGGCTCGAGCAGTACTTC
NA,NA,TRBV7-6,TRBJ2-3,CASSFSATTTDTQYF,TGTGCCAGCAGCTTTTCAGCTACGACCACAGATACGCAGTATTTT
NA,few,TRBV20-1,TRBJ2-7,CSARLAPYEQYF,TGCAGTGCTAGACTAGCCCCCTACGAGCAGTACTTC
NA,few,TRBV20-1,TRBJ2-3,CSAEKSDSTDTQYF,TGCAGTGCGGAAAAGAGCGACAGCACAGATACGCAGTATTTT
NA,NA,TRBV10-3,TRBJ2-5,CAISDGAGETQYF,TGTGCCATCAGTGACGGGGCCGGAGAGACCCAGTACTTC
NA,few,TRBV10-3,TRBJ2-1,CAISVGDEQFF,TGTGCCATCAGTGTGGGCGACGAGCAGTTCTTC
TRBD2,NA,TRBV11-1,TRBJ2-1,CASSLVGLADYNEQFF,TGTGCCAGCAGCTTAGTCGGACTAGCGGATTACAATGAGCAGTTCTTC
NA,NA,TRBV7-2,TRBJ2-3,CASSKDSPTDTQYF,TGTGCCAGCAGCAAGGACTCCCCCACAGATACGCAGTATTTT
TRBD2,NA,TRBV20-1,TRBJ2-1,CSGRDSGQGLDYNEQFF,TGCAGTGGTAGAGATTCAGGCCAGGGACTAGATTACAATGAGCAGTTCTTC
TRBD1,NA,TRBV7-9,TRBJ2-2,CASSLWDRANTGELFF,TGTGCCAGCAGCCTTTGGGACAGAGCAAACACCGGGGAGCTGTTTTTT
TRBD1,NA,TRBV29-1,TRBJ1-1,CSVEDRLNTEAFF,TGCAGCGTTGAGGACAGGCTGAACACTGAAGCTTTCTTT
NA,few,TRBV2,TRBJ2-1,CAPRGSYNEQFF,TGTGCCCCACGGGGTTCCTACAATGAGCAGTTCTTC
TRBD1,NA,TRBV18,TRBJ2-5,CASRRQGEETQYF,TGTGCCAGCCGCCGACAGGGAGAAGAGACCCAGTACTTC
NA,NA,TRBV12-3/TRBV12-4,TRBJ1-2,CASSRGQNGYTF,TGTGCCAGCAGTCGAGGACAGAATGGCTACACCTTC
NA,many,TRBV5-1,TRBJ2-1,CASSSRDPAYNEQFF,TGCGCCAGCAGCTCCCGGGACCCAGCCTACAATGAGCAGTTCTTC
NA,few,TRBV18,TRBJ2-5,CASSPPSGRPEETQYF,TGTGCCAGCTCACCACCGAGCGGCAGACCCGAAGAGACCCAGTACTTC
TRBD2,NA,TRBV20-1,TRBJ2-2,CSALGLAENTGELFF,TGCAGTGCTCTGGGACTAGCGGAGAACACCGGGGAGCTGTTTTTT
TRBD2,NA,TRBV12-3/TRBV12-4,TRBJ2-5,CASSLLAGGFETQYF,TGTGCCAGCAGTTTACTAGCGGGGGGTTTTGAGACCCAGTACTTC